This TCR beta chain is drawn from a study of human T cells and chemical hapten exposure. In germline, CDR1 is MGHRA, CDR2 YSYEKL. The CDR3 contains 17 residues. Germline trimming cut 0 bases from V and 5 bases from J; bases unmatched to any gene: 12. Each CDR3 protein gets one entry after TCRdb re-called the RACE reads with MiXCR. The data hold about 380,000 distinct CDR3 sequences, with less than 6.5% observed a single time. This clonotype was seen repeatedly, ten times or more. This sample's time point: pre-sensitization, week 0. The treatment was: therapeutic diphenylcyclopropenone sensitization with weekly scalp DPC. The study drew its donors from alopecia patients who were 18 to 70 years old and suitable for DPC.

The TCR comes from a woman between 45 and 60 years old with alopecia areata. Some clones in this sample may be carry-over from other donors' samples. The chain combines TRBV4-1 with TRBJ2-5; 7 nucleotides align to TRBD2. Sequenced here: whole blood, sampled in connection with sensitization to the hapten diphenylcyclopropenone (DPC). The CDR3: CASSQEAGLSRAETQYF. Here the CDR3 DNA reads TGCGCCAGCAGCCAAGAAGCGGGGCTATCGCGGGCGGAGACCCAGTACTTC.